This T cell receptor beta chain was recovered during a study of shared T cell receptors in the human thymus. The CDR3 is made up of 15 amino acids. CDR1 is SGHTA, CDR2 FQGNSA, per germline. The V segment lost 5 bases and the J segment 5 bases; nucleotides outside the gene matches: 10. Profiling relied on immunoSEQ multiplex PCR, and the TCRdb table lists in-frame clones only, not all of them. The table lists some 640,000 clones, around 87% of them singletons, with 0.0094% in the top ten. This sample also appeared in a second study, on human thymus T cells. That source reports: Donation was from healthy Finnish infants who were having corrective surgery that addressed congenital heart defects. Corrective cardiac operations yielded the resected thymus tissue. Related work found strong thymic repertoire overlap between unrelated individuals.

The receptor comes from a boy younger than two with a congenital heart defect. Sequenced material: thymocytes. V gene TRBV7-2 combines with J gene TRBJ1-1; 8 positions match TRBD1. The CDR3 DNA follows: TGTGCCAGCAGCCTTCAGGGGGCGCGGGGAACTGAAGCTTTCTTT. It codes for CASSLQGARGTEAFF.